These T cell receptor beta chains were read from a single sample in a study of OX40 agonist ivuxolimab in advanced cancers. Assay used: immunoSEQ multiplex PCR; TCRdb lists only in-frame clones, some missing. The table includes about 66,000 clones, about 88% detected once. The starting material was CD4+ or CD8+ T cells sorted from blood, obtained in a trial of the OX40 agonist ivuxolimab. These TCRs come from an adult with an advanced solid tumor such as melanoma, head and neck, liver or kidney cancer. Each CDR3 is given with its conserved first and last residue. A D gene is named only where the DNA matches it firmly.

V	J	D	CDR3	DNA
TRBV5-8	TRBJ1-3	-	CASSSPGHHGNTIYF	TGTGCCAGCAGCTCCCCGGGACACCATGGAAACACCATATATTTT
TRBV27	TRBJ1-5	-	CASRPVGGNQPQHF	TGTGCCAGCAGACCGGTTGGCGGCAATCAGCCCCAGCATTTT
TRBV4-2	TRBJ2-1	TRBD2	CASSQVLGGALVYGEQFF	TGTGCCAGCAGCCAAGTCCTCGGGGGGGCTTTGGTTTACGGTGAGCAGTTCTTC
TRBV18	TRBJ2-5	-	CASSPPTQGGWETQYF	TGTGCCAGCTCACCACCGACTCAGGGGGGCTGGGAGACCCAGTACTTC
TRBV6-1	TRBJ2-1	-	CASSEGPVAYNEQFF	TGTGCCAGCAGTGAAGGGCCAGTTGCGTACAATGAGCAGTTCTTC
TRBV6-5	TRBJ2-7	TRBD2	CASSLLAGSYEQYF	TGTGCCAGCAGTCTCCTAGCGGGGTCCTACGAGCAGTACTTC
TRBV21-1	TRBJ1-2	-	CASSRGRYGYTF	TGTGCCAGCAGCAGAGGCCGGTATGGCTACACCTTC
TRBV28	TRBJ2-7	-	CASSLPGSSYEQYF	TGTGCCAGCAGTTTGCCAGGGAGCTCCTACGAGCAGTACTTC
TRBV4-3	TRBJ1-6	TRBD1	CASSLTGPNSPLHF	TGCGCCAGCAGCCTGACAGGGCCAAATTCACCCCTCCACTTT
TRBV19	TRBJ1-5	TRBD1	CASSLTPGQGFQPQHF	TGTGCCAGTAGCCTTACCCCGGGACAGGGGTTTCAGCCCCAGCATTTT
TRBV6-6	TRBJ2-7	-	CASSAGPYEQYF	TGTGCCAGCAGTGCTGGTCCATACGAGCAGTACTTC
TRBV6-6	TRBJ1-1	-	CASKGRGGTEAFF	TGTGCCAGCAAAGGCAGGGGAGGCACTGAAGCTTTCTTT
TRBV27	TRBJ1-5	-	CASNGGNLGNQPQHF	TGTGCCAGCAACGGAGGGAACCTCGGCAATCAGCCCCAGCATTTT